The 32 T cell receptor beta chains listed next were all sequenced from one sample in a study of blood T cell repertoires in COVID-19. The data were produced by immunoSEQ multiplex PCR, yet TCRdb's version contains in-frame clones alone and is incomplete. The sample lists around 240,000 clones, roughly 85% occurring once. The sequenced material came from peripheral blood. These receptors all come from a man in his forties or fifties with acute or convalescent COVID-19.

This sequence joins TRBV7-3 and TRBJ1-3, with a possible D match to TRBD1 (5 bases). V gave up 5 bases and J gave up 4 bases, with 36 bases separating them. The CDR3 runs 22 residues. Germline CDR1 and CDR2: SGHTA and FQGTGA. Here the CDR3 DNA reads TGTGCCAGCAGCCAAGCAAGTCACGGGGGGATGTTCACCCCAAGGTGGGGAAACACCATATATTTT. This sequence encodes CASSQASHGGMFTPRWGNTIYF.

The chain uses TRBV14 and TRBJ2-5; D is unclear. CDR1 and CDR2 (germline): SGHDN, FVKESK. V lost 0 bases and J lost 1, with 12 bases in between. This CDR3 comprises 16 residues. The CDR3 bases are TGTGCCAGCAGCCAAGAGTATCCGAGGTTCCAAGAGACCCAGTACTTC. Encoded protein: CASSQEYPRFQETQYF.

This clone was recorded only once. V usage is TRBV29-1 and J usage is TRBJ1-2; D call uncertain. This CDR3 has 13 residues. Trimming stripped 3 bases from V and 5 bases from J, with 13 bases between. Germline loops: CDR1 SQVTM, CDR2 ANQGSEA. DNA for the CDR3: TGCAGCGTTGATGAGGGAAGTCGTTATGGCTACACCTTC. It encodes CSVDEGSRYGYTF.

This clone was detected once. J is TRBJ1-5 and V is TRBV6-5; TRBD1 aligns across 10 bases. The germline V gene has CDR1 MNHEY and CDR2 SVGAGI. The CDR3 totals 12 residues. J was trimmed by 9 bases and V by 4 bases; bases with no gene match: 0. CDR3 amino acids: CASSWDRGPQHF. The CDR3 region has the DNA TGTGCCAGCAGTTGGGACAGGGGGCCCCAGCATTTT.

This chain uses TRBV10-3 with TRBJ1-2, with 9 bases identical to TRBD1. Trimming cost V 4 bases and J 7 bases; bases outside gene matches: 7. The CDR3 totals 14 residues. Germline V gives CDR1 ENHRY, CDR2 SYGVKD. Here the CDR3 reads CAISGGQGVSGYTF. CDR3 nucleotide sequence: TGTGCCATCAGTGGGGGACAGGGAGTTAGTGGCTACACCTTC.

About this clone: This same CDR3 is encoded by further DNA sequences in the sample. CDR3 DNA: TGTGCCAGCAGCTTACGGGGGGGCACTGAAGCTTTCTTT. Translation: CASSLRGGTEAFF. The genes are TRBV7-3 and TRBJ1-1; weak D call: TRBD1 (5 bases). Per germline, CDR1 SGHTA and CDR2 FQGTGA. CDR3 size: 13 residues. Trimming removed 2 bases at V and 4 bases at J, with 8 bases between. The full variable domain, completed using reference TRBV7-3 and TRBJ1-1, is GAGVSQTPSNKVTEKGKYVELRCDPISGHTALYWYRQSLGQGPEFLIYFQGTGAADDSGLPNDRFFAVRPEGSVSTLKIQRTERGDSAVYLCASSLRGGTEAFFGQGTRLTVV.

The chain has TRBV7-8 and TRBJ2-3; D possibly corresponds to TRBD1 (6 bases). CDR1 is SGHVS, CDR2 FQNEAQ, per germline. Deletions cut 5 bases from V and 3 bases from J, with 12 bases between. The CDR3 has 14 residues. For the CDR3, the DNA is TGTGCCAGCAGCAACAGGGCTTGGACAGATACGCAGTATTTT. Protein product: CASSNRAWTDTQYF.

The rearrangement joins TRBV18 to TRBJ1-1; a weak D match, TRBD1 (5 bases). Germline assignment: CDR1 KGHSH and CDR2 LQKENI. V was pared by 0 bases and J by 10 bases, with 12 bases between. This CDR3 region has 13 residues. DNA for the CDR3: TGTGCCAGCTCACCACCGTTAGTGGGGGGAGCTTTCTTT. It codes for CASSPPLVGGAFF.

The CDR3 sequence is CASSLVQGRGDEKLFF. CDR3 in DNA: TGTGCCAGCAGCTTGGTACAGGGCAGGGGAGATGAAAAACTGTTTTTT. V is TRBV28 and J is TRBJ1-4; possible D gene TRBD1, 6 bases. This CDR3 has 16 residues. V lost 6 bases and J lost 6, with 20 bases in between. Germline V gene sequence: CDR1 MDHEN, CDR2 SYDVKM.

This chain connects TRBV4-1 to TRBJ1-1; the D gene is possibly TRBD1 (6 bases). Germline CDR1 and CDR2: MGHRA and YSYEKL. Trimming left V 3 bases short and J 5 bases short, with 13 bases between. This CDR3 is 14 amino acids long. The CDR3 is CASSQNREWTEAFF. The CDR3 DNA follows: TGCGCCAGCAGCCAGAACAGGGAGTGGACTGAAGCTTTCTTT.

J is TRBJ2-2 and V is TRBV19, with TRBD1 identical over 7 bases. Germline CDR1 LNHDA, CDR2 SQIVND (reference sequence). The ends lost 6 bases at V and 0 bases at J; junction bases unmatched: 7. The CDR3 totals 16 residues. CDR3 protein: CASSLTGTANTGELFF. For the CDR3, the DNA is TGTGCCAGTAGCCTTACCGGGACAGCGAACACCGGGGAGCTGTTTTTT.

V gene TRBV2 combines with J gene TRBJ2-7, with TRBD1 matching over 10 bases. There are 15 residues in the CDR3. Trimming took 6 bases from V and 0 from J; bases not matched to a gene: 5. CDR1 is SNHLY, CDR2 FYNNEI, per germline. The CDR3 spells CASRGTGASSYEQYF. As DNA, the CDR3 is TGTGCCAGCAGGGGGACAGGGGCGAGCTCCTACGAGCAGTACTTC.

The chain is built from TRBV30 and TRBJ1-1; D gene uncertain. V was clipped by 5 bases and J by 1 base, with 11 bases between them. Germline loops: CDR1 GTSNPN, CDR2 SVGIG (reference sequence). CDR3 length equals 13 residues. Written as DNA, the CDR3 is TGTGCCTGGTTGAGAAACGGGAACACTGAAGCTTTCTTT. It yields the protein CAWLRNGNTEAFF.

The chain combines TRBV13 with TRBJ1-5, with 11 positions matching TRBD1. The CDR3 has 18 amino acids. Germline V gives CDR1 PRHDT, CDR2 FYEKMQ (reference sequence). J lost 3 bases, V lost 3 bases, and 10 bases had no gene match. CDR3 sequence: CASSFEPGQGVNNQPQHF. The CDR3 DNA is TGTGCCAGCAGCTTCGAACCGGGACAGGGGGTCAACAATCAGCCCCAGCATTTT. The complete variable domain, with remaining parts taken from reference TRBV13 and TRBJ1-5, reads AAGVIQSPRHLIKEKRETATLKCYPIPRHDTVYWYQQGPGQDPQFLISFYEKMQSDKGSIPDRFSAQQFSDYHSELNMSSLELGDSALYFCASSFEPGQGVNNQPQHFGDGTRLSIL.

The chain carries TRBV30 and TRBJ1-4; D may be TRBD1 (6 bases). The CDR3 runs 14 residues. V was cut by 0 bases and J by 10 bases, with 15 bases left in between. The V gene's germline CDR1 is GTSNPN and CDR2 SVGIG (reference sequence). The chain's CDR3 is CAWSVLTGRGKLFF. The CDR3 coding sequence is TGTGCCTGGAGTGTACTAACAGGGAGAGGAAAACTGTTTTTT.

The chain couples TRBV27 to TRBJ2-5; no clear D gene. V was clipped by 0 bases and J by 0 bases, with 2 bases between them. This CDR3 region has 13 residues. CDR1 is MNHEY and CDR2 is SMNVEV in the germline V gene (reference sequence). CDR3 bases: TGTGCCAGCAGTTTATCCTACCAAGAGACCCAGTACTTC. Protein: CASSLSYQETQYF.

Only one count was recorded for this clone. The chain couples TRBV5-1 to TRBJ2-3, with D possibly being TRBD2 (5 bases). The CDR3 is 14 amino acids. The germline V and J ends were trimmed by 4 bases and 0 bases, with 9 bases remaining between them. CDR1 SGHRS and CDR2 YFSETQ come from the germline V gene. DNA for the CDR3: TGCGCCAGCAGCCCCGGGGTAAGCACAGATACGCAGTATTTT. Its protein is CASSPGVSTDTQYF.

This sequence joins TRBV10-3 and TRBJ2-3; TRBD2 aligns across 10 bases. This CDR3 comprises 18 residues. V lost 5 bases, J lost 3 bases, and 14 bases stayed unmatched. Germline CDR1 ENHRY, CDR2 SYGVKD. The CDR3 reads CAISSSSRTSGSTDTQYF. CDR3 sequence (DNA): TGTGCCATCAGTTCGTCTTCAAGGACTAGCGGTTCGACAGATACGCAGTATTTT.

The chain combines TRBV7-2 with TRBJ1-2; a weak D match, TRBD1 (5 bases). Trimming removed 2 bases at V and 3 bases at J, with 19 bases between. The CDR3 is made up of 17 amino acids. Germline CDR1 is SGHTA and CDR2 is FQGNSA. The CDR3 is CASSLPRGSSPDYGYTF. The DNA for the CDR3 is TGTGCCAGCAGCTTACCCCGGGGGTCCAGCCCTGACTATGGCTACACCTTC.

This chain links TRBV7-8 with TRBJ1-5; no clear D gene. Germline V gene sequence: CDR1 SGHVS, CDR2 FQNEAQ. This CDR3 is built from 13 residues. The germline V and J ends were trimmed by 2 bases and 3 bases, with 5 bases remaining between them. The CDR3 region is CASSLSTNQPQHF. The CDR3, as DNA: TGTGCCAGCAGCTTAAGCACCAATCAGCCCCAGCATTTT.

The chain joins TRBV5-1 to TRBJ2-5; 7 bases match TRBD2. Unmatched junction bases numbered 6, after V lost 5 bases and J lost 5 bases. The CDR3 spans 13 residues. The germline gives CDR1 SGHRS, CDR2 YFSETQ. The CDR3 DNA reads TGCGCCAGCAGGGGGGGGACCGGTGAGACCCAGTACTTC. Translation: CASRGGTGETQYF. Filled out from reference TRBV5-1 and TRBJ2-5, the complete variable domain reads KAGVTQTPRYLIKTRGQQVTLSCSPISGHRSVSWYQQTPGQGLQFLFEYFSETQRNKGNFPGRFSGRQFSNSRSEMNVSTLELGDSALYLCASRGGTGETQYFGPGTRLLVL.

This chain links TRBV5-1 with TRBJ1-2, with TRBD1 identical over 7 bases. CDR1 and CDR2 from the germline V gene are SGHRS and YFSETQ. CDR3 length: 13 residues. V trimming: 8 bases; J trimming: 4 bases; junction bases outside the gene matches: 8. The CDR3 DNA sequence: TGCGCCAGTCAGGGGGATGGTTTCTATGGCTACACCTTC. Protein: CASQGDGFYGYTF.

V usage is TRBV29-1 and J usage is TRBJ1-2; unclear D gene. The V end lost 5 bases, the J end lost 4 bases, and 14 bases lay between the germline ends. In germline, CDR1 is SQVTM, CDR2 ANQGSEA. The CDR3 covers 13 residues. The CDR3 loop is CSVLTRPSYGYTF. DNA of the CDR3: TGCAGCGTTCTGACAAGGCCCTCCTATGGCTACACCTTC. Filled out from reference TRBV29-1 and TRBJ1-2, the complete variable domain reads SAVISQKPSRDICQRGTSLTIQCQVDSQVTMMFWYRQQPGQSLTLIATANQGSEATYESGFVIDKFPISRPNLTFSTLTVSNMSPEDSSIYLCSVLTRPSYGYTFGSGTRLTVV.

The CDR3, as DNA: TGTGCCAGCTCACCCAAGGACAGGGTTGAGACCCAGTACTTC. It codes for CASSPKDRVETQYF. J is TRBJ2-5 and V is TRBV18; 8 nucleotides align to TRBD1. CDR3 length equals 14 residues. Trimming at V came to 3 bases and at J to 5 bases, leaving 5 bases not matched to a gene. Germline assignment: CDR1 KGHSH and CDR2 LQKENI.

CDR3 DNA sequence: TGTGCCAGCAGCTTGGCCAGGGAGGTCTATGGCTACACCTTC. The encoded protein is CASSLAREVYGYTF. The chain carries TRBV5-4 and TRBJ1-2; D possibly corresponds to TRBD1 (5 bases). Trimming left V 0 bases short and J 4 bases short, with 10 bases between. Germline loops: CDR1 SGHNT, CDR2 YYREEE (reference sequence). The CDR3 extends over 14 amino acids.

The CDR3 nucleotides read TGTGCCAGCAGCCTAAGTGGCCAGGGGGGCCACGAGCAGTACTTC. It is translated as CASSLSGQGGHEQYF. The chain employs TRBV7-9 and TRBJ2-7; possibly TRBD1 for D (7 bases). With 5 bases removed from V and 5 bases from J, the gap between germline ends came to 19 bases. This CDR3 is built from 15 residues. Germline values: CDR1 SEHNR, CDR2 FQNEAQ (reference sequence).

CDR3 DNA sequence: TGTGCCAGCAGGCGGACAGGGGGCAATCAGCCCCAGCATTTT. Its protein product is CASRRTGGNQPQHF. J is TRBJ1-5 and V is TRBV6-5; 9 bases agree with TRBD1. J gave up 2 bases and V 6 bases, and 2 bases lay outside the gene matches. The CDR3 is 14 amino acids. Germline CDR1 and CDR2: MNHEY and SVGAGI.

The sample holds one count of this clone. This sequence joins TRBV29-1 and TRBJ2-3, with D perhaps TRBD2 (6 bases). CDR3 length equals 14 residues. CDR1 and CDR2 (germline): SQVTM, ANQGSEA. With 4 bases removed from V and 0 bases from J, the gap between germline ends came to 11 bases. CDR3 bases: TGCAGCGTTGGGAAGGGACTCAGCACAGATACGCAGTATTTT. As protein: CSVGKGLSTDTQYF.

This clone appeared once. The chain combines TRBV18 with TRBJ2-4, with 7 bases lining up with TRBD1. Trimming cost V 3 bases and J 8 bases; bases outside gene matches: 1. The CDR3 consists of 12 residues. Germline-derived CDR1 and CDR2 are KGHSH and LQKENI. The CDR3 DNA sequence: TGTGCCAGCTCACCCACAGGGGACATTCAGTACTTC. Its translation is CASSPTGDIQYF.

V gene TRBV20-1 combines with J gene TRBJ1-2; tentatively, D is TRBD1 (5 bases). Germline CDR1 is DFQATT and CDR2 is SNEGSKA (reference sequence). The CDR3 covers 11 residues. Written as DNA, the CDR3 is TGCATCGGGGGGAATAACTATGGCTACACCTTC. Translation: CIGGNNYGYTF.

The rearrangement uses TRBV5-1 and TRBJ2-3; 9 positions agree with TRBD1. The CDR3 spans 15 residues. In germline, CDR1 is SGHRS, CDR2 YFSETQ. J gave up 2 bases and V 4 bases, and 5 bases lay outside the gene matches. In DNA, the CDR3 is TGCGCCAGCAGCCGACGACAGGGGGTCACAGATACGCAGTATTTT. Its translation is CASSRRQGVTDTQYF.

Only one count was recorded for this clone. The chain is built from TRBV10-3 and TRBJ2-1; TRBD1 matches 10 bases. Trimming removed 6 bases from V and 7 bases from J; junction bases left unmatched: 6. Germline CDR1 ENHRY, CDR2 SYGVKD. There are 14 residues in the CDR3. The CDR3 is CAIRLGQGINEQFF. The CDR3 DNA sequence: TGTGCCATCAGGTTGGGACAGGGGATAAATGAGCAGTTCTTC.